The 20 T cell receptor beta chains given below trace back to one sample, sequenced in a study of OX40 agonist ivuxolimab in advanced cancers. TCRdb's table, derived via immunoSEQ multiplex PCR, lists solely in-frame clones and lacks some. The sample carries roughly 70,000 clones, roughly 87% recorded once. The sequenced sample was CD4+ or CD8+ T cells sorted from blood, obtained in a trial of the OX40 agonist ivuxolimab. These TCRs come from an adult with an advanced solid tumor such as melanoma, head and neck, liver or kidney cancer.

The rearrangement joins TRBV28 to TRBJ1-1, with D perhaps matching TRBD1 (6 bases). This CDR3 has 13 amino acids. Germline CDR1 MDHEN, CDR2 SYDVKM. The V end lost 4 bases, the J end lost 7 bases, and 13 bases lay between the germline ends. Written as DNA, the CDR3 is TGTGCCAGCAGTTCACCCGGGACACGTGAAGCTTTCTTT. As protein: CASSSPGTREAFF.

This clone was seen only once. The rearrangement links TRBV5-1 to TRBJ2-7; TRBD2 is a possible D gene (7 bases). The germline V and J ends were trimmed by 0 bases and 3 bases, with 16 bases remaining between them. The germline CDR1 and CDR2 sequences are SGHRS and YFSETQ. The CDR3 runs to 16 residues. CDR3 nucleotide sequence: TGCGCCAGCAGCTTGGCTCGGGGGGCGGATCGCTACGAGCAGTACTTC. Amino acid sequence: CASSLARGADRYEQYF.

The chain has TRBV5-8 and TRBJ1-1, with 8 bases matching TRBD1. The trim removed 0 bases at V and 4 bases at J, leaving 2 bases unmatched. The germline CDR1 and CDR2 sequences are SGHTS and YDEGEE. The CDR3 spans 14 residues. CDR3 bases: TGTGCCAGCAGCTTGGAAGGACAGGGCACTGAAGCTTTCTTT. Translated, it gives CASSLEGQGTEAFF.

V and J are TRBV15 and TRBJ2-5, with D uncertain. Trimming took 3 bases from V and 5 from J, leaving 7 bases between them. Looked up from germline, CDR1 is LNHNV and CDR2 is YYDKDF (reference sequence). The CDR3 is 12 amino acids. The CDR3 DNA sequence: TGTGCCACCAGCAGCCCCCGGGAGACCCAGTACTTC. Its protein product is CATSSPRETQYF.

The V and J genes are TRBV5-4 and TRBJ2-1; the D gene is possibly TRBD2 (7 bases). The germline gives CDR1 SGHNT, CDR2 YYREEE (reference sequence). The CDR3 covers 14 residues. The V end was cut by 3 bases, the J end by 7 bases, with 14 bases between. The CDR3 reads CASSSGGAGNEQFF. CDR3 bases: TGTGCCAGCAGCTCTGGGGGGGCAGGTAATGAGCAGTTCTTC.

The CDR3 nucleotides are TGTGCCAGCAGCTTAGACGGAATCACCGGGGAGCTGTTTTTT. This codes for CASSLDGITGELFF. The chain combines TRBV7-2 with TRBJ2-2; no definite D call. The CDR3 runs 14 residues. Germline loops: CDR1 SGHTA, CDR2 FQGNSA. V lost 1 base and J lost 4, with 7 bases in between. The whole variable domain, filled in from reference TRBV7-2 and TRBJ2-2, reads GAGVSQSPSNKVTEKGKDVELRCDPISGHTALYWYRQSLGQGLEFLIYFQGNSAPDKSGLPSDRFSAERTGGSVSTLTIQRTQQEDSAVYLCASSLDGITGELFFGEGSRLTVL.

The table lists this clone with a few counts. The rearrangement joins TRBV11-1 to TRBJ1-2; the D gene is possibly TRBD1 (6 bases). Trimming removed 7 bases from V and 2 bases from J, with 17 bases in between. Germline CDR1 is SGHAT and CDR2 is FQDESV (reference sequence). This CDR3 comprises 15 residues. This CDR3 is CASNPVGGENYGYTF. CDR3 bases: TGTGCCAGCAATCCTGTTGGGGGCGAGAACTATGGCTACACCTTC.

The chain employs TRBV5-1 and TRBJ2-5, with 8 nucleotides matching TRBD1. Trimming removed 1 base from V and 5 bases from J; junction bases left unmatched: 4. This CDR3 has 14 amino acids. Germline values: CDR1 SGHRS, CDR2 YFSETQ. For the CDR3, the DNA is TGCGCCAGCAGCTTGCAGGGGGACAGGGAGACCCAGTACTTC. As protein: CASSLQGDRETQYF.

This CDR3 is CASRERGGGVQYQETQYF. The DNA for the CDR3 is TGCGCCAGCAGGGAGAGGGGAGGAGGGGTCCAGTACCAAGAGACCCAGTACTTC. The rearrangement joins TRBV10-2 to TRBJ2-5, with TRBD2 as a possible D gene (6 bases). This CDR3 has 18 amino acids. The V gene's germline CDR1 is WSHSY and CDR2 SAAADI. Between the trimmed V and J ends, which lost 6 bases and 0 bases, there was a span of 23 bases.

The CDR3 region has the DNA TGTGCTAGTGGTTTGGTACCCGGGATCAAGCCCCAGCATTTT. This translates into CASGLVPGIKPQHF. V gene TRBV12-5 combines with J gene TRBJ1-5; D call uncertain. From germline, CDR1 is LGHNT and CDR2 FRNRAP. Trimming took off 0 bases at V and 8 bases at J, with 11 bases between the two ends. CDR3 length: 14 amino acids.

The chain combines TRBV5-4 with TRBJ1-2; D uncertain. CDR1 and CDR2 (germline): SGHNT, YYREEE (reference sequence). This CDR3 is 15 amino acids long. V lost 6 bases and J 0 bases, leaving 15 bases between the germline ends. The CDR3 reads CASTPSVGSNYGYTF. Here the CDR3 DNA reads TGTGCCAGCACCCCGAGTGTCGGGTCTAACTATGGCTACACCTTC.

This clone is a singleton in its sample. The genes are TRBV21-1 and TRBJ2-3; the table's D call TRBD2 went unverified against the DNA. TRBV21-1 is a pseudogene locus. The length of the CDR3 is 18 residues. As DNA, the CDR3 is TGTGCCAGCAGCAAAGGGCTAGCGCACGACCTCCCCACAGATACGCAGTATTTT. It translates to CASSKGLAHDLPTDTQYF.

The chain has TRBV5-5 and TRBJ2-3, with 7 bases fitting TRBD1. Per germline, CDR1 SGHKS and CDR2 YYEKEE (reference sequence). The CDR3 is 14 amino acids. V shed 7 bases, J shed 0 bases, and the junction held 5 bases outside the gene matches. In DNA form, the CDR3 reads TGTGCCAGCGGTTACAGGGGAAGCACAGATACGCAGTATTTT. It codes for CASGYRGSTDTQYF.

This chain connects TRBV11-3 to TRBJ2-5; possibly TRBD2 for D (6 bases). The CDR3 contains 13 residues. Trimming left V 1 base short and J 5 bases short, with 8 bases between. CDR1 and CDR2 from the germline V gene are SGHNT and YENEEA. The chain's CDR3 is CASSLAGGETQYF. The DNA for the CDR3 is TGTGCCAGCAGCTTAGCTGGGGGGGAGACCCAGTACTTC.

This clone was detected a few times. The CDR3 sequence is CASTRPGVVDYGYTF. The CDR3 DNA reads as TGTGCCAGCACCCGTCCGGGGGTGGTGGACTATGGCTACACCTTC. The chain employs TRBV7-9 and TRBJ1-2; a weak D match, TRBD1 (5 bases). The length of the CDR3 is 15 residues. V lost 7 bases and J lost 3, with 18 bases in between. Germline V CDR1 and CDR2: SEHNR, FQNEAQ (reference sequence).

The chain uses TRBV28 and TRBJ1-3, with a tentative D call TRBD1 (5 bases). The CDR3 has 14 amino acids. With 7 bases removed from V and 5 bases from J, the gap between germline ends came to 15 bases. Germline V gene data show CDR1 as MDHEN and CDR2 as SYDVKM. CDR3 protein: CASTSGQVRNTIYF. For the CDR3, the DNA is TGTGCCAGCACCTCCGGACAAGTCAGAAACACCATATATTTT. Combining the CDR3 with reference TRBV28 and TRBJ1-3 gives the whole variable domain DVKVTQSSRYLVKRTGEKVFLECVQDMDHENMFWYRQDPGLGLRLIYFSYDVKMKEKGDIPEGYSVSREKKERFSLILESASTNQTSMYLCASTSGQVRNTIYFGEGSWLTVV.

The J gene is TRBJ2-5, the V gene TRBV7-7, with 8 bases fitting TRBD1. Germline-derived CDR1 and CDR2 are SSHAT and FNYEAQ (reference sequence). V dropped 5 bases and J dropped 5; count of bases not matched to a gene: 10. The CDR3 is 15 residues long. CDR3 amino acids: CASSPRTGMVETQYF. CDR3 sequence (DNA): TGTGCCAGCAGCCCCCGGACAGGGATGGTCGAGACCCAGTACTTC.

V usage is TRBV6-1 and J usage is TRBJ1-2; a possible D gene is TRBD1 (5 bases). The CDR3 has 14 amino acids. V gave up 7 bases and J gave up 4 bases, with 16 bases separating them. The germline CDR1 and CDR2 sequences are MNHNS and SASEGT. CDR3 loop: CASNSGRGGYGYTF. The CDR3 nucleotides read TGTGCCAGCAACAGTGGTAGGGGTGGCTATGGCTACACCTTC.

This clone has only one observation. The V and J genes are TRBV19 and TRBJ2-1; tentatively, D is TRBD2 (5 bases). CDR1 is LNHDA, CDR2 SQIVND, per germline (reference sequence). Between the trimmed V and J ends, which lost 3 bases and 0 bases, there was a span of 9 bases. This CDR3 is built from 15 residues. This CDR3 reads CASSITRSSYNEQFF. The CDR3 region has the DNA TGTGCCAGTAGTATCACTAGGAGCTCCTACAATGAGCAGTTCTTC.

This clone was found a few times. The V gene is TRBV15, the J gene TRBJ2-7; D ambiguous. The germline V gene has CDR1 LNHNV and CDR2 YYDKDF (reference sequence). Trimming stripped 0 bases from V and 3 bases from J, with 6 bases between. The CDR3 runs to 13 residues. The CDR3 sequence: CATSRDRNYEQYF. DNA for the CDR3: TGTGCCACCAGCAGAGATAGGAACTACGAGCAGTACTTC.